A selection of T cell receptor beta chains follows, all from one sample in a study of breast tumors, draining lymph nodes, adjacent tissues. TCRdb re-analysed the multiplex PCR reads in MiXCR, keeping a single row per CDR3 protein. Altogether about 220,000 distinct CDR3 sequences are present, 30% to 35% being singletons, with the ten largest covering under 4.5%. The sequenced sample consisted of axillary lymph node tissue. These receptors were obtained from a female donor with breast cancer. Some clones in this sample may be carry-over from other donors' samples. Both conserved end residues are part of each CDR3. A D gene is named only where the DNA matches it firmly. Clone size, where shown, is once, few, many, or a class for clones that have expanded.

13	TRBV9	many	TRBJ2-1	NA	CASSSRPGNEQLF	TGTGCCAGCAGCTCCCGCCCCGGCAATGAGCAGCTCTTC
13	TRBV29-1	NA	TRBJ2-5	NA	CSDEIGGGETQYF	TGCAGCGACGAAATCGGGGGTGGAGAGACCCAGTACTTC
16	TRBV7-8	many	TRBJ2-5	TRBD1	CASSTEGASVLETQYF	TGTGCCAGCAGCACAGAGGGGGCCTCAGTCTTGGAGACCCAGTACTTC
15	TRBV2	many	TRBJ2-2	NA	CASRTTEGRTGELFF	TGTGCCAGCAGGACGACAGAGGGACGCACCGGGGAGCTGTTTTTT
15	TRBV5-6	many	TRBJ2-7	TRBD1	CASSLVTGGSYEQYF	TGTGCCAGCAGCTTGGTCACAGGGGGCTCCTACGAGCAGTACTTC
12	TRBV29-1	NA	TRBJ2-5	NA	CSGELVGRTQYF	TGCAGTGGCGAACTGGTCGGTAGGACCCAGTACTTC
14	TRBV28	NA	TRBJ2-7	NA	CASSPLGAIYEQYF	TGTGCCAGCAGTCCATTGGGGGCGATATACGAGCAGTACTTC
17	TRBV6-1	NA	TRBJ2-1	TRBD2	CASSGGTSGRSYNEQFF	TGTGCCAGCAGTGGGGGGACTAGCGGGAGGTCCTACAATGAGCAGTTCTTC
15	TRBV19	NA	TRBJ2-5	NA	CASSIGGVGNQPQYF	TGTGCCAGTAGTATAGGCGGGGTCGGCAATCAGCCCCAGTACTTC
16	TRBV19	many	TRBJ1-5	NA	CASRRADDISNQPQHF	TGTGCCAGTAGGAGGGCCGACGACATTAGCAATCAGCCCCAGCATTTT
14	TRBV6-1	NA	TRBJ2-1	TRBD2	CAIGASGTYNEQFF	TGTGCCATCGGGGCTAGCGGGACCTACAATGAGCAGTTCTTC
16	TRBV5-1	many	TRBJ2-1	NA	CASSYQIGGSYNEQFF	TGCGCCAGCAGCTACCAGATCGGGGGCTCCTACAATGAGCAGTTCTTC
14	TRBV10-3	NA	TRBJ2-3	NA	CASIKGVSADTQYF	TGTGCCAGCATTAAAGGTGTCTCCGCAGATACGCAGTATTTT
15	TRBV12-3/TRBV12-4	NA	TRBJ2-7	NA	CASSRGGTGSGEQYF	TGTGCCAGCAGCCGAGGGGGTACAGGGTCTGGGGAGCAGTACTTC
14	TRBV2	many	TRBJ1-2	TRBD1	CASEGGRGKSGYTF	TGTGCCAGCGAAGGGGGCAGGGGGAAGAGTGGCTACACCTTC
16	TRBV10-3	many	TRBJ2-3	TRBD2	CAISESSGGAVDTQYF	TGTGCCATCAGTGAATCTAGCGGGGGGGCCGTAGATACGCAGTATTTT
16	TRBV4-1	NA	TRBJ2-3	NA	CASSQGPGFGTDTQYF	TGCGCCAGCAGCCAAGGCCCCGGGTTTGGTACAGATACGCAGTATTTT
17	TRBV18	NA	TRBJ1-3	NA	CASSPPRQVFSGNTIYF	TGTGCCAGCTCACCACCGAGGCAGGTCTTCTCTGGAAACACCATATATTTT
20	TRBV6-6	few	TRBJ2-1	TRBD2	CASSYTPLFSAGGPYNEQFF	TGTGCCAGCAGTTACACTCCACTGTTTTCGGCGGGAGGGCCCTACAATGAGCAGTTCTTC
14	TRBV5-5	many	TRBJ1-4	NA	CASSLWADPEKLFF	TGTGCCAGCAGCTTGTGGGCAGATCCCGAAAAACTGTTTTTT
16	TRBV7-8	once	TRBJ1-3	NA	CASSGNDLTDGYTIYF	TGTGCCAGCAGCGGCAACGACTTAACGGATGGCTACACCATATATTTT
13	TRBV20-1	NA	TRBJ2-5	NA	CSARRPGLGTQYF	TGCAGTGCTAGGAGACCAGGGTTGGGGACCCAGTACTTC
19	TRBV7-3	many	TRBJ2-3	NA	CASSLKSGLGAGRTDTQYF	TGTGCCAGCAGCTTAAAGTCCGGGCTGGGGGCAGGTAGAACAGATACGCAGTATTTT
15	TRBV5-5	NA	TRBJ1-4	NA	CASSGRDTGDEKLFF	TGTGCCAGCAGCGGAAGGGACACGGGAGATGAAAAACTGTTTTTT
12	TRBV5-1	many	TRBJ1-2	NA	CASKQGLNGYTF	TGCGCCAGCAAACAGGGTTTAAATGGCTACACCTTC
14	TRBV7-4	many	TRBJ1-5	NA	CASSIPGVCQPQHF	TGTGCCAGCAGCATCCCAGGGGTCTGCCAGCCCCAGCATTTT
15	TRBV10-1	few	TRBJ2-2	NA	CASSGLGGNTGELFF	TGCGCCAGCAGTGGACTAGGAGGGAACACCGGGGAGCTGTTTTTT
11	TRBV12-3/TRBV12-4	NA	TRBJ2-5	NA	CASRSEGTQYF	TGTGCCAGCAGGAGCGAAGGGACCCAGTACTTC
12	TRBV2	NA	TRBJ1-2	NA	CASSAASYDYTF	TGTGCCAGCAGCGCCGCCTCCTATGACTACACCTTC
13	TRBV7-3	many	TRBJ1-2	NA	CASSLARGYGYTF	TGTGCCAGCAGCTTAGCCAGGGGCTATGGCTACACCTTC
16	TRBV5-6	many	TRBJ2-5	TRBD2	CASSSVAGGPVVTQYF	TGTGCCAGCAGCTCAGTAGCGGGAGGGCCGGTTGTGACCCAGTACTTC
15	TRBV5-6	many	TRBJ1-3	NA	CASSLMGSSGNTIYF	TGTGCCAGCAGCTTGATGGGGAGCTCTGGAAACACCATATATTTT
15	TRBV7-8	many	TRBJ2-7	TRBD2	CASSLASGRSYEQYF	TGTGCCAGCAGCTTAGCAAGCGGGAGGTCCTACGAGCAGTACTTC
15	TRBV30	many	TRBJ2-7	NA	CAWSRGGQSSYEQYF	TGTGCCTGGTCCAGGGGCGGGCAGAGCTCCTACGAGCAGTACTTC
12	TRBV10-3	NA	TRBJ1-4	TRBD1	CATPPGGRKTVF	TGTGCCACTCCGCCAGGGGGCAGAAAAACTGTTTTT
15	TRBV4-1	NA	TRBJ2-3	NA	CASSHGQHAYNEQYF	TGCGCCAGCAGCCACGGACAGCACGCGTACAATGAGCAGTATTTT
13	TRBV10-3	NA	TRBJ1-1	TRBD1	CAISVSTGAEAFF	TGTGCCATCAGTGTAAGCACAGGGGCTGAAGCTTTCTTT
15	TRBV4-1	once	TRBJ1-1	NA	CASSQESARDTEAFF	TGCGCCAGCAGCCAAGAGTCAGCCAGAGACACTGAAGCTTTCTTT
15	TRBV5-6	few	TRBJ2-1	TRBD2	CASSLTSADYNEQFF	TGTGCCAGCAGCCTTACTAGCGCAGACTACAATGAGCAGTTCTTC
12	TRBV19	NA	TRBJ2-7	TRBD1	CASGGQGTEQYF	TGTGCCAGTGGGGGACAGGGGACCGAGCAGTACTTC
16	TRBV4-1	many	TRBJ2-5	TRBD2	CASSQVGRGDQETQYF	TGCGCCAGCAGCCAAGTAGGGCGGGGGGATCAAGAGACCCAGTACTTC
15	TRBV5-6	many	TRBJ2-3	TRBD1	CASSYRDREFGTQYF	TGTGCCAGCAGCTACCGGGACAGGGAGTTCGGTACGCAGTATTTT
13	TRBV19	many	TRBJ1-3	NA	CASYRPTGNTIYF	TGTGCCAGCTACCGACCTACTGGAAACACCATATATTTT
12	TRBV20-1	many	TRBJ2-1	NA	CSALLDRSEQFF	TGCAGTGCTCTACTAGACAGGTCCGAGCAGTTCTTC
14	TRBV5-5	NA	TRBJ2-4	NA	CASSLGLHPNIQYF	TGTGCCAGCAGCTTGGGTCTACATCCAAACATTCAGTACTTC